This T cell receptor beta chain was sequenced in a study of T cells in Graves' hyperthyroidism and ophthalmopathy (dated by TCRdb to between 2017 and 2020). Regarding the complete study: Peripheral blood samples were taken at initial diagnosis, before any treatment was given. To identify TCR V-J signatures that set the groups apart, the researchers used a discovery cohort of about a hundred patients, made up of some 41 with Graves' ophthalmopathy and about 59 with stable Graves' hyperthyroidism. Prospective prediction of ophthalmopathy was tested in an independent validation cohort consisting of some 18 hyperthyroidism patients and 15 to 17 patients who later progressed to ophthalmopathy. The approximately 97 discovery patients were randomly divided into training and test sets at a 7:3 ratio. The study also compared thyroid tissue and blood T-cell repertoires from about six Graves' hyperthyroidism patients. Following sampling, methimazole starting at 30 mg daily was given to hyperthyroidism patients, and high-dose intravenous methylprednisolone was given to ophthalmopathy patients. The paper describes TCR Vbeta CDR3 sequencing of some 130 peripheral blood samples, made up of 43 ophthalmopathy patients, 70 to 75 hyperthyroidism patients and roughly 17 progressor patients.

Amplification of TCR beta CDR3 regions was carried out from RNA transcripts. The TCR CDR3 was subjected to a first round of RT-PCR using the HTBI primer set and the Qiagen OneStep RT-PCR kit. The libraries were constructed in a second round of multiplex PCR and then size-selected and purified. Libraries were sequenced paired-end with 100 bp reads on an Illumina HiSeq2000. Under the source paper's analysis protocol: SOAPnuke was used to process the raw data, with reads discarded if the reads contained adapters or uncalled bases, had a mean Phred below 15, or lacked an exact constant-primer or identifier match. COPE v1.2.5 was used to merge high-quality paired reads, and clonotypes were defined as unique nucleotide sequences. Clonotypes were aligned to IMGT TRBV, TRBD and TRBJ reference segments using MiTCR v1.1. Only V-J combinations with frequency above 0.0001, covering about 99% of repertoires, were analysed. The TCS score was defined as the ratio of F50 (clonal expansion) to E x V (chaos), calculated using BLOSUM62-based TCRdist between CDR3 peptides within each V-J. Welch's t-statistics and random forest reduced 450 to 600 V-J features to some 14, which were used in a naive Bayes classifier (R e1071). TCRdb reanalyzed the raw reads on its own, using fastp at Q25 for trimming and MiXCR for clone calling, and kept in-frame beta chains. Every entry covers one CDR3 protein and lists the most common genes and DNA from its rows. The V and J calls were determined by TCRdb, not by the authors. Recorded for this sample are 550,000 to 800,000 distinct CDR3 sequences; roughly a sixth of them occurred a single time. The biggest ten clones account for about 16% of the sample.

This clonotype has a count of ten or more. Its antigen is not yet known. Per-nucleotide qualities are absent, and no much larger clonotype sits a single base away. A patient counted as having stable Graves' hyperthyroidism if no progression to ophthalmopathy occurred over 18 months of follow-up. Hyperthyroidism patients were newly diagnosed, had a disease duration of under 2 months, and were aged 18 to 65 years. Patients with uncontrolled infections, other autoimmune diseases, pregnancy or lactation were excluded. Diagnoses relied on clinical symptoms, serum thyroxine and TRAb, thyroid ultrasound and orbital computed tomography. Ficoll-Paque density gradient centrifugation was used to isolate PBMCs from 8.5 to 10 ml of fresh peripheral blood. Trizol reagent was used to extract total RNA, and RNA quality was then checked on an Agilent 2100 Bioanalyzer. Broader findings and caveats from the paper: In cross-validation, a model built on a 13 V-J signature told ophthalmopathy apart from stable hyperthyroidism with under 90% sensitivity and about 81% specificity, and in testing the same model reached 80%/75%. In validation, the model predicted progression to ophthalmopathy a median of around six months before onset, with roughly 68% sensitivity and 72.22% specificity. Most expanded thyroid clonotypes (frequency above 0.001) were also detected in blood, a finding suggesting that blood repertoires may reflect thyroid immune responses. No statistical method was used to fix the sample size in advance, and group allocation was not hidden from the investigators.

The trim is 0 bases for V and 5 bases for J, with a gap of 10 bases between the germline ends. Taken from the germline V gene (reference sequence), the CDR1 and CDR2 loops are GTSNPN and SVGIG. CDR3 length: 13 amino acids, cysteine to phenylalanine. The sequence is cut down to CDR3 DNA, 39 bases in frame from base 1. The sequenced material came from blood. Recombination connected TRBV30 to TRBJ2-5; the D gene is not confidently resolved. The receptor comes from a middle-aged man with Graves' hyperthyroidism. The DNA sequence follows: TGTGCCTGGAGTGTTGATTCTCGGGAGACCCAGTACTTC. The resulting protein is CAWSVDSRETQYF. Reference TRBV30 and TRBJ2-5 genes cover what lies past the CDR3, so the full variable domain is SQTIHQWPATLVQPVGSPLSLECTVEGTSNPNLYWYRQAAGRGLQLLFYSVGIGQISSEVPQNLSASRPQDRQFILSSKKLLLSDSGFYLCAWSVDSRETQYFGPGTRLLVL.